These T cell receptor beta chains were read from a single sample in a study of shared clonotypes between healthy human individuals. The method was immunoSEQ multiplex PCR; TCRdb's version includes in-frame clones alone and lacks a portion of them. The table includes 300,000 to 400,000 clones, around 74% detected once. Sequencing was performed on memory CD4+ T cells sorted from blood. These receptors were collected from a man aged 30-40 years in good health. Each CDR3 is given with its conserved first and last residue. A D gene is named only where the DNA matches it firmly. Not every row has a clone size; where given, it reads once, few, many or a size class.

clone size: -; V gene: TRBV6-1; D gene: TRBD1; J gene: TRBJ2-7; CDR3 protein: CASSEVVLRDSNYEQYF; CDR3 DNA: TGTGCCAGCAGTGAAGTAGTCCTCCGGGACAGCAACTACGAGCAGTACTTC
clone size: -; V gene: TRBV6-4; D gene: TRBD1; J gene: TRBJ1-2; CDR3 protein: CASRATGVNGYTF; CDR3 DNA: TGTGCCAGCAGAGCAACAGGGGTGAATGGCTACACCTTC
clone size: -; V gene: TRBV5-4; D gene: -; J gene: TRBJ2-3; CDR3 protein: CASSSTSTDTQYF; CDR3 DNA: TGTGCCAGCAGCTCCACAAGCACAGATACGCAGTATTTT
clone size: -; V gene: TRBV5-1; D gene: -; J gene: TRBJ2-3; CDR3 protein: CASRTLRGTDTQYF; CDR3 DNA: TGCGCCAGCAGGACCCTACGGGGCACAGATACGCAGTATTTT
clone size: -; V gene: TRBV7-2; D gene: -; J gene: TRBJ2-1; CDR3 protein: CASSPRSSSYNEQFF; CDR3 DNA: TGTGCCAGCAGCCCGAGGTCGAGCTCCTACAATGAGCAGTTCTTC
clone size: -; V gene: TRBV7-7; D gene: TRBD2; J gene: TRBJ2-5; CDR3 protein: CASSPTGGLAGGKETQYF; CDR3 DNA: TGTGCCAGCAGCCCAACGGGGGGACTAGCGGGAGGGAAAGAGACCCAGTACTTC
clone size: -; V gene: TRBV5-6; D gene: -; J gene: TRBJ1-5; CDR3 protein: CASSFRGEWQPQHF; CDR3 DNA: TGTGCCAGCAGCTTTAGGGGTGAGTGGCAGCCCCAGCATTTT
clone size: -; V gene: TRBV20-1; D gene: -; J gene: TRBJ2-5; CDR3 protein: CSAQRSETQYF; CDR3 DNA: TGCAGTGCCCAAAGGAGTGAGACCCAGTACTTC
clone size: -; V gene: TRBV12-5; D gene: TRBD2; J gene: TRBJ2-1; CDR3 protein: CASGPGLAVNNEQFF; CDR3 DNA: TGTGCTAGTGGACCGGGACTAGCGGTAAACAATGAGCAGTTCTTC
clone size: -; V gene: TRBV19; D gene: TRBD1; J gene: TRBJ1-4; CDR3 protein: CASSTTGGTNEKLFF; CDR3 DNA: TGTGCCAGTAGTACAACAGGGGGGACTAATGAAAAACTGTTTTTT
clone size: -; V gene: TRBV10-3; D gene: -; J gene: TRBJ1-1; CDR3 protein: CAISESPPGAVTEAFF; CDR3 DNA: TGTGCCATCAGTGAGTCTCCCCCGGGGGCCGTAACTGAAGCTTTCTTT
clone size: -; V gene: TRBV6-5; D gene: TRBD1; J gene: TRBJ1-1; CDR3 protein: CASRTGSVTEAFF; CDR3 DNA: TGTGCCAGCAGGACAGGGTCCGTAACTGAAGCTTTCTTT
clone size: -; V gene: TRBV9; D gene: -; J gene: TRBJ2-3; CDR3 protein: CASSIPDGLSNTDTQYF; CDR3 DNA: TGTGCCAGCAGCATCCCAGATGGACTATCCAACACAGATACGCAGTATTTT
clone size: -; V gene: TRBV5-4; D gene: -; J gene: TRBJ2-7; CDR3 protein: CASSLKNYEQYF; CDR3 DNA: TGTGCCAGCAGCCTGAAGAATTACGAGCAGTACTTC
clone size: -; V gene: TRBV6-1; D gene: TRBD1; J gene: TRBJ2-7; CDR3 protein: CATKQGFNEQYF; CDR3 DNA: TGTGCCACCAAACAGGGGTTCAACGAGCAGTACTTC
clone size: -; V gene: TRBV14; D gene: -; J gene: TRBJ2-5; CDR3 protein: CASSQVGNLWETQYF; CDR3 DNA: TGTGCCAGCAGCCAAGTAGGGAATCTATGGGAGACCCAGTACTTC
clone size: -; V gene: TRBV5-4; D gene: -; J gene: TRBJ2-2; CDR3 protein: CASSTWAGTGELFF; CDR3 DNA: TGTGCCAGCAGCACCTGGGCCGGCACCGGGGAGCTGTTTTTT
clone size: few; V gene: TRBV5-8; D gene: -; J gene: TRBJ2-7; CDR3 protein: CASSLWAGAGSYEQYF; CDR3 DNA: TGTGCCAGCAGCCTGTGGGCAGGGGCAGGGTCCTACGAGCAGTACTTC
clone size: -; V gene: TRBV7-2; D gene: TRBD2; J gene: TRBJ2-7; CDR3 protein: CASSHRLAIYEQYF; CDR3 DNA: TGTGCCAGCAGCCATAGACTAGCTATCTACGAGCAGTACTTC
clone size: -; V gene: TRBV5-1; D gene: TRBD1; J gene: TRBJ1-4; CDR3 protein: CASGQGALPSNEKLFF; CDR3 DNA: TGCGCCAGCGGACAGGGGGCTCTTCCATCTAATGAAAAACTGTTTTTT
clone size: once; V gene: TRBV5-6; D gene: TRBD1; J gene: TRBJ2-1; CDR3 protein: CASSLYGTGSIF; CDR3 DNA: TGTGCCAGCAGCTTGTATGGGACAGGATCAATCTTC
clone size: -; V gene: TRBV28; D gene: -; J gene: TRBJ1-1; CDR3 protein: CASRLSRVGGEAFF; CDR3 DNA: TGTGCCAGCAGGCTCTCCAGGGTGGGAGGTGAAGCTTTCTTT
clone size: -; V gene: TRBV6-5; D gene: -; J gene: TRBJ1-3; CDR3 protein: CASSAMSTVNTIYF; CDR3 DNA: TGTGCCAGCAGCGCCATGTCAACAGTAAACACCATATATTTT
clone size: many; V gene: TRBV28; D gene: TRBD1; J gene: TRBJ1-5; CDR3 protein: CASSPTRQGSNQPQHF; CDR3 DNA: TGTGCCAGCAGTCCCACGCGACAGGGAAGCAATCAGCCCCAGCATTTT
clone size: -; V gene: TRBV19; D gene: TRBD1; J gene: TRBJ2-7; CDR3 protein: CASSRQGQYEQYF; CDR3 DNA: TGTGCCAGTAGCCGACAGGGTCAATACGAGCAGTACTTC
clone size: -; V gene: TRBV5-1; D gene: -; J gene: TRBJ1-4; CDR3 protein: CASSEQMGGNEKLFF; CDR3 DNA: TGCGCCAGCAGCGAGCAAATGGGCGGAAATGAAAAACTGTTTTTT
clone size: -; V gene: TRBV5-4; D gene: -; J gene: TRBJ2-1; CDR3 protein: CASSWGAGDNNEQFF; CDR3 DNA: TGTGCCAGCAGCTGGGGCGCAGGGGATAACAATGAGCAGTTCTTC
clone size: -; V gene: TRBV7-3; D gene: TRBD2; J gene: TRBJ2-3; CDR3 protein: CASSVSGTSTDTQYF; CDR3 DNA: TGTGCCAGCAGCGTTAGCGGGACTAGCACAGATACGCAGTATTTT
clone size: -; V gene: TRBV25-1; D gene: TRBD2; J gene: TRBJ2-7; CDR3 protein: CASSDTTSGRALEQYF; CDR3 DNA: TGTGCCAGCAGTGACACGACTAGCGGGAGGGCCTTAGAGCAGTACTTC
clone size: -; V gene: TRBV19; D gene: -; J gene: TRBJ2-5; CDR3 protein: CASRGSPRGETQYF; CDR3 DNA: TGTGCCAGTAGAGGTTCCCCTAGGGGGGAGACCCAGTACTTC
clone size: many; V gene: TRBV2; D gene: TRBD1; J gene: TRBJ1-2; CDR3 protein: CASSEEQGYWGYTF; CDR3 DNA: TGTGCCAGCAGTGAAGAACAGGGGTATTGGGGCTACACCTTC
clone size: -; V gene: TRBV5-1; D gene: -; J gene: TRBJ2-3; CDR3 protein: CASSLNTGSSADTQYF; CDR3 DNA: TGCGCCAGCAGCTTAAATACCGGGTCCAGCGCAGATACGCAGTATTTT
clone size: -; V gene: TRBV6-6; D gene: -; J gene: TRBJ2-7; CDR3 protein: CASTDPKGFSYEQYF; CDR3 DNA: TGTGCCAGCACCGATCCCAAGGGGTTCTCTTACGAGCAGTACTTC
clone size: -; V gene: TRBV4-1; D gene: TRBD1; J gene: TRBJ1-2; CDR3 protein: CASSYTTGTGGGFGYTF; CDR3 DNA: TGCGCCAGCAGCTACACTACCGGGACAGGGGGCGGATTTGGCTACACCTTC
clone size: once; V gene: TRBV19; D gene: TRBD1; J gene: TRBJ1-5; CDR3 protein: CASDEQGGGNQPQHF; CDR3 DNA: TGTGCCAGTGACGAACAGGGGGGGGGCAATCAGCCCCAGCATTTT
clone size: many; V gene: TRBV19; D gene: TRBD1; J gene: TRBJ1-5; CDR3 protein: CASRVLDRVSSNQPQHF; CDR3 DNA: TGTGCCAGTAGGGTCCTCGACAGGGTGAGTAGCAATCAGCCCCAGCATTTT
clone size: -; V gene: TRBV10-2; D gene: -; J gene: TRBJ1-5; CDR3 protein: CASSVSGPTGNQPQHF; CDR3 DNA: TGCGCCAGCAGTGTGTCTGGGCCCACCGGCAATCAGCCCCAGCATTTT
clone size: -; V gene: TRBV30; D gene: -; J gene: TRBJ1-4; CDR3 protein: CAWSRSKGDQLFF; CDR3 DNA: TGTGCCTGGAGCCGATCAAAAGGGGATCAACTGTTTTTT
clone size: -; V gene: TRBV19; D gene: -; J gene: TRBJ2-3; CDR3 protein: CASSIENRDTQYF; CDR3 DNA: TGTGCCAGTAGTATAGAAAATAGGGATACGCAGTATTTT
clone size: -; V gene: TRBV21-1; D gene: -; J gene: TRBJ2-1; CDR3 protein: CASGVFRAGRSYNEQFF; CDR3 DNA: TGTGCCAGCGGGGTATTCAGGGCAGGTAGATCCTACAATGAGCAGTTCTTC
clone size: -; V gene: TRBV19; D gene: -; J gene: TRBJ1-5; CDR3 protein: CASTRDGHQPQHF; CDR3 DNA: TGTGCCAGTACCCGGGACGGACATCAGCCCCAGCATTTT
clone size: -; V gene: TRBV15; D gene: -; J gene: TRBJ1-5; CDR3 protein: CATSREHSSNQPQHF; CDR3 DNA: TGTGCCACCAGCAGAGAACACAGCAGCAATCAGCCCCAGCATTTT
clone size: once; V gene: TRBV7-2; D gene: TRBD2; J gene: TRBJ2-7; CDR3 protein: CASSLEILAGDPSEQYF; CDR3 DNA: TGTGCCAGCAGCTTAGAGATACTAGCGGGAGACCCTAGTGAGCAGTACTTC
clone size: few; V gene: TRBV2; D gene: -; J gene: TRBJ1-1; CDR3 protein: CASSPGHKNTEAFF; CDR3 DNA: TGTGCCAGCAGTCCGGGACACAAGAACACTGAAGCTTTCTTT
clone size: -; V gene: TRBV5-4; D gene: TRBD1; J gene: TRBJ1-1; CDR3 protein: CASSLTGGAENTEAFF; CDR3 DNA: TGTGCCAGCAGCTTAACAGGGGGCGCTGAGAACACTGAAGCTTTCTTT
clone size: -; V gene: TRBV11-2; D gene: -; J gene: TRBJ2-7; CDR3 protein: CASSLAVTEQYF; CDR3 DNA: TGTGCCAGCAGCTTAGCAGTGACCGAGCAGTACTTC